A single sample is the source of the 4 T cell receptor beta chains below, sequenced in a study of T cell repertoires in cytomegalovirus infection. TCRdb processed the reads anew with MiXCR; each CDR3 protein has one entry. The data show nearly 450,000 distinct CDR3 sequences, approximately 33% seen once. Sequences were obtained from PBMCs. The receptors originated from a human donor in good health (CMV status not recorded). Some clones in this sample may be carry-over from other donors' samples.

Note on this clonotype: A much larger clone is a single base away; this may be a read error. CDR3 loop: CASQRGIAGDLFF. CDR3 DNA: TGTGCCAGCCAGCGGGGGATCGCCGGGGATCTGTTTTTT. The rearrangement links TRBV7-6 to TRBJ2-2, with 8 bases lining up with TRBD2. The CDR3 consists of 13 residues. Germline V lookup: CDR1 SGHVS, CDR2 FNYEAQ.

The chain combines TRBV24-1 with TRBJ1-1; D not resolved. Germline V gene lookup returns CDR1 KGHDR and CDR2 SFDVKD. Trimming removed 6 bases from V and 3 bases from J, with 7 bases in between. This CDR3 spans 12 amino acids. This CDR3 is CATSSTDTEAFF. CDR3 DNA sequence: TGTGCCACCAGTTCGACGGACACTGAAGCTTTCTTT.

This clonotype was found many times. A read error may produce the germline difference seen at one junction end. The rearrangement uses TRBV7-7 and TRBJ2-1, with no clear D. Germline CDR1 and CDR2: SSHAT and FNYEAQ (reference sequence). The length of the CDR3 is 13 residues. The CDR3 coding sequence is TGTGCTAGCAGCTTAATGGATTACAATGAGCAGTTCTTC. The encoded protein is CASSLMDYNEQFF.

This clonotype has more than one count but fewer than ten. The chain links TRBV6-5 to TRBJ1-1; the D is unclear. The CDR3 has 15 amino acids. V was trimmed by 0 bases and J by 7 bases, leaving 15 bases between them. CDR1 and CDR2 (germline): MNHEY, SVGAGI. CDR3 region: CASSYSRWGTDEAFF. Here the CDR3 DNA reads TGTGCCAGCAGTTACTCGAGGTGGGGTACTGATGAAGCTTTCTTT.